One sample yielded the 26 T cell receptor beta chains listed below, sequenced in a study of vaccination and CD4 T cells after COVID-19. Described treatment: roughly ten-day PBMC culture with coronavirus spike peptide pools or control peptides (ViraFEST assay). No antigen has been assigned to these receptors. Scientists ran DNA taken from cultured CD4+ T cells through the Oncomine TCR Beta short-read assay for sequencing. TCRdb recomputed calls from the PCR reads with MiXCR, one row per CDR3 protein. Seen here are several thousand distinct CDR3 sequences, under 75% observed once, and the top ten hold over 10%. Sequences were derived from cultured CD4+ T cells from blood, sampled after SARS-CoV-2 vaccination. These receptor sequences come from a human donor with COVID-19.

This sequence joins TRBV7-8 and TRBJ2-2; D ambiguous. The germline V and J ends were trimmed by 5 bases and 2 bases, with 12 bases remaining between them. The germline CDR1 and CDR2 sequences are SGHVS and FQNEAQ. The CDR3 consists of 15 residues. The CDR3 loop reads CASSLGQTNTGELFF. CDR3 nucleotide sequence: TGTGCCAGCAGCCTCGGGCAGACTAACACCGGGGAGCTGTTTTTT.

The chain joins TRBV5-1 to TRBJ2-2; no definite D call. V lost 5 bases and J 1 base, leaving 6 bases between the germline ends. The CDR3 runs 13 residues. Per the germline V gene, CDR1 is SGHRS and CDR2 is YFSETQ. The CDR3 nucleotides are TGCGCCAGCAGAGATCAGAACACCGGGGAGCTGTTTTTT. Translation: CASRDQNTGELFF. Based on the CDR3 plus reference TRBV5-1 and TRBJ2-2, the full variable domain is KAGVTQTPRYLIKTRGQQVTLSCSPISGHRSVSWYQQTPGQGLQFLFEYFSETQRNKGNFPGRFSGRQFSNSRSEMNVSTLELGDSALYLCASRDQNTGELFFGEGSRLTVL.

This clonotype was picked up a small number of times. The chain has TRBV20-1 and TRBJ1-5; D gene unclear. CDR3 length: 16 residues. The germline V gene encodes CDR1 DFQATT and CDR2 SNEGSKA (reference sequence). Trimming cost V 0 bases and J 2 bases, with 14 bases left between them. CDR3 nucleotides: TGCAGTGCTAGAGATTCGGGGATACGGGGCAATCAGCCCCAGCATTTT. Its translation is CSARDSGIRGNQPQHF.

In DNA, the CDR3 is TGCAGTGCTGTAAGACTCCCCTTCAATGAGCAGTTCTTC. Amino acids: CSAVRLPFNEQFF. V gene TRBV20-1 combines with J gene TRBJ2-1; D gene ambiguous. Trimming took off 5 bases at V and 6 bases at J, with 14 bases between the two ends. This CDR3 is 13 amino acids long. In germline, CDR1 is DFQATT, CDR2 SNEGSKA (reference sequence).

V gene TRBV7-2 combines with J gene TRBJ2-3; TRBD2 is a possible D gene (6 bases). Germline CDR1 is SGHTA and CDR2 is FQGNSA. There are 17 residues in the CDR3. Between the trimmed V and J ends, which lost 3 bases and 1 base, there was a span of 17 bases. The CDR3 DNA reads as TGTGCCAGCAGCTTGGAGAGCGGGCGAAGACGCACAGATACGCAGTATTTT. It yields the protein CASSLESGRRRTDTQYF.

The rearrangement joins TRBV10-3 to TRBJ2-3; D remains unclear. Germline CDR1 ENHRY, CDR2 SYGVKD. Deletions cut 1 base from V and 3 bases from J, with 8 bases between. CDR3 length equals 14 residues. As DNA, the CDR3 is TGTGCCATCAGTGAGTGGAGCCGGACAGATACGCAGTATTTT. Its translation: CAISEWSRTDTQYF.

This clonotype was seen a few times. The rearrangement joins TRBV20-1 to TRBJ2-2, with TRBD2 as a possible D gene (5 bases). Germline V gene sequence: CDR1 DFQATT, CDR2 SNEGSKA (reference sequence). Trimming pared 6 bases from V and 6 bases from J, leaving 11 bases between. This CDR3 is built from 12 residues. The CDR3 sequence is CSAEGSPGELFF. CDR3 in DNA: TGCAGTGCCGAGGGTTCTCCCGGGGAGCTGTTTTTT.

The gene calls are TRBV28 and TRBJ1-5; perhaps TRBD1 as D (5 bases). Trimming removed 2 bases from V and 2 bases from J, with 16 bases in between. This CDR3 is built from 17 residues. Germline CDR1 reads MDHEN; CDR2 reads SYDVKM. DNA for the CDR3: TGTGCCAGCAGTTTAAGGAATCGGGGCAGGGGCAATCAGCCCCAGCATTTT. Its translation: CASSLRNRGRGNQPQHF.

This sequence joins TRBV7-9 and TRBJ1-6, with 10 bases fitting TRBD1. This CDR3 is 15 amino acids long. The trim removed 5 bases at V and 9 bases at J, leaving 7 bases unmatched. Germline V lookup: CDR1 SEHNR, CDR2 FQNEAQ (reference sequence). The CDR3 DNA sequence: TGTGCCAGCAGCGGATCGACAGGGGGCAGTTCACCCCTCCACTTT. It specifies CASSGSTGGSSPLHF.

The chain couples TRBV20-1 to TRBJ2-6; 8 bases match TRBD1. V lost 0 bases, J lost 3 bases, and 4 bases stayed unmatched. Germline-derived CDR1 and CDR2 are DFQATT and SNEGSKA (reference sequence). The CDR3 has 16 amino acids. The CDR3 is CSARDSGGFGANVLTF. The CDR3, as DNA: TGCAGTGCTAGAGATTCAGGGGGCTTTGGGGCCAACGTCCTGACTTTC.

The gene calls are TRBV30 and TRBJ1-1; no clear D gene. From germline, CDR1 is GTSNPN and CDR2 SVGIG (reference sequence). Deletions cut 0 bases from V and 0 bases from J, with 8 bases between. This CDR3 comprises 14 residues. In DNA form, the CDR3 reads TGTGCCTGGAGTGTCGGCAGGATGAACACTGAAGCTTTCTTT. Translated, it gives CAWSVGRMNTEAFF.

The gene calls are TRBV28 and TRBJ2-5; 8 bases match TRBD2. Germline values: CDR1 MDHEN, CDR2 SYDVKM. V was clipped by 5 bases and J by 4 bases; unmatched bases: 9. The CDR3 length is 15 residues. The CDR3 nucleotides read TGTGCCAGCAGTCTTGAAGGACTAGCCCTAGAGACCCAGTACTTC. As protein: CASSLEGLALETQYF.

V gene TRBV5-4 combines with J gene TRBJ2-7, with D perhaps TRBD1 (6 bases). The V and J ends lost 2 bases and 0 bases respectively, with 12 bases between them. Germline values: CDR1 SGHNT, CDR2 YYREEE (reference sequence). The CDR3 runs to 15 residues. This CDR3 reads CASSLGGQHSYEQYF. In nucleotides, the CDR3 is TGTGCCAGCAGCTTAGGTGGACAGCACTCCTACGAGCAGTACTTC.

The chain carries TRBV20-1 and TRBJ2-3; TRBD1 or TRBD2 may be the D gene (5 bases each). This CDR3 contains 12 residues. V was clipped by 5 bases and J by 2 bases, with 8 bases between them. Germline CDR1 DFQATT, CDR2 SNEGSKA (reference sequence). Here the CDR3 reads CSARDHTDTQYF. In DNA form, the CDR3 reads TGCAGTGCTCGGGACCACACAGATACGCAGTATTTT.

The CDR3 DNA follows: TGTGCCAGCAGTTCGACAAAAAACTATGGCTACACCTTC. This encodes CASSSTKNYGYTF. The gene calls are TRBV6-5 and TRBJ1-2; D unclear. Trimming took off 4 bases at V and 2 bases at J, with 8 bases between the two ends. The germline V gene encodes CDR1 MNHEY and CDR2 SVGAGI. This CDR3 is 13 amino acids long.

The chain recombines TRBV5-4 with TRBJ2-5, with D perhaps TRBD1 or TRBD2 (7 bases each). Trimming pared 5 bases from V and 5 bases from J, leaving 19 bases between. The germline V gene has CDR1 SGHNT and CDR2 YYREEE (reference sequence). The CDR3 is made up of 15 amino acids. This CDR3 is CASRPQGGGAETQYF. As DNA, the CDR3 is TGTGCCAGCAGGCCCCAGGGGGGGGGCGCGGAGACCCAGTACTTC.

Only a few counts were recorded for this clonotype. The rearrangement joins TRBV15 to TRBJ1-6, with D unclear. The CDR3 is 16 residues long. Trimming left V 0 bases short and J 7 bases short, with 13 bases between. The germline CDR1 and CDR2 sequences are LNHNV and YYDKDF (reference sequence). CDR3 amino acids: CATSRDVGRLNSPLHF. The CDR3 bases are TGTGCCACCAGCAGAGATGTGGGAAGGCTGAATTCACCCCTCCACTTT.

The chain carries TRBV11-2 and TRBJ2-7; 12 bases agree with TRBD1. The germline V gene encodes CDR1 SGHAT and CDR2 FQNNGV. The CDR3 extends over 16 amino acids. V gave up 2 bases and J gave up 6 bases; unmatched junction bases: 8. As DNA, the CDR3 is TGTGCCAGCAGCTTATCTCCGGGACAGGGGGCTTCCGAGCAGTACTTC. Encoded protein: CASSLSPGQGASEQYF.

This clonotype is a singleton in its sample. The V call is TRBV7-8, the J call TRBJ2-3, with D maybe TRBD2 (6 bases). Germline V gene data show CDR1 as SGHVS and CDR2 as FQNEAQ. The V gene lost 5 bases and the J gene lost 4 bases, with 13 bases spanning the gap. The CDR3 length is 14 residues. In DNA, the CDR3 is TGTGCCAGCAGCCCCCGTGGGACTGCAGATACGCAGTATTTT. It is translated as CASSPRGTADTQYF. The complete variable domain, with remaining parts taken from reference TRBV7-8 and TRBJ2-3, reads GAGVSQSPRYKVAKRGQDVALRCDPISGHVSLFWYQQALGQGPEFLTYFQNEAQLDKSGLPSDRFFAERPEGSVSTLKIQRTQQEDSAVYLCASSPRGTADTQYFGPGTRLTVL.

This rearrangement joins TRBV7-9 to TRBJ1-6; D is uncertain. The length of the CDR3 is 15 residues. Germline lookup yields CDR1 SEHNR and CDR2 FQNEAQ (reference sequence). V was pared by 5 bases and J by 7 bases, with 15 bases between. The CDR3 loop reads CASSETSGLNSPLHF. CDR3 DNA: TGTGCCAGCAGCGAGACGTCGGGCCTCAATTCACCCCTCCACTTT.

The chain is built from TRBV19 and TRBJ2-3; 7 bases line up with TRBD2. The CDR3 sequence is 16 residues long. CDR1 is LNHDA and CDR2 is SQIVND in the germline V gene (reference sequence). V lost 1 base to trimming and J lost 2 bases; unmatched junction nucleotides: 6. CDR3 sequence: CASSIAAAGVTDTQYF. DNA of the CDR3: TGTGCCAGTAGTATAGCTGCCGCGGGGGTCACAGATACGCAGTATTTT.

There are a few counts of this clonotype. The chain's CDR3 is CSAYTGFRNQPQHF. The DNA of the CDR3 is TGCAGTGCTTATACAGGGTTTCGCAATCAGCCCCAGCATTTT. This chain uses TRBV20-1 with TRBJ1-5; tentative D call: TRBD1 (6 bases). The CDR3 totals 14 residues. From germline, CDR1 is DFQATT and CDR2 SNEGSKA (reference sequence). V was pared by 5 bases and J by 2 bases, with 13 bases between.

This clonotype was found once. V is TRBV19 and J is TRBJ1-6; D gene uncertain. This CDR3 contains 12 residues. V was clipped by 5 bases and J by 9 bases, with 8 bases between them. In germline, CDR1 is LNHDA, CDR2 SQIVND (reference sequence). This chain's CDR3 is CASSLRSSPLHF. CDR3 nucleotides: TGTGCCAGTAGTCTTCGGTCTTCACCCCTCCACTTT.

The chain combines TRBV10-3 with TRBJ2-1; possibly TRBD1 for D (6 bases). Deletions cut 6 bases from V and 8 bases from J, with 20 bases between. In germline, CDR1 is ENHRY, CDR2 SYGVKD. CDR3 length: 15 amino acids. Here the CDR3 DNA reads TGTGCCATCAGCCCTCTCAAAGGGGGTGGGGATGAGCAGTTCTTC. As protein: CAISPLKGGGDEQFF.

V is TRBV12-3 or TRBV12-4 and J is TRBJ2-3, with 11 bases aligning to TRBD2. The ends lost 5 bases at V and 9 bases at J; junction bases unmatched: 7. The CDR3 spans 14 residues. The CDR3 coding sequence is TGTGCCAGCAGTCCATCGACTAGCGGGGCGACGCAGTATTTT. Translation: CASSPSTSGATQYF.

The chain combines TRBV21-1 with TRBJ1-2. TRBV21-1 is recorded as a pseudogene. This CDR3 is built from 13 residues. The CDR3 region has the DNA TGTGCCAGCACCCCGCAGGCTAACTATGGCTACACCTTC. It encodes CASTPQANYGYTF.